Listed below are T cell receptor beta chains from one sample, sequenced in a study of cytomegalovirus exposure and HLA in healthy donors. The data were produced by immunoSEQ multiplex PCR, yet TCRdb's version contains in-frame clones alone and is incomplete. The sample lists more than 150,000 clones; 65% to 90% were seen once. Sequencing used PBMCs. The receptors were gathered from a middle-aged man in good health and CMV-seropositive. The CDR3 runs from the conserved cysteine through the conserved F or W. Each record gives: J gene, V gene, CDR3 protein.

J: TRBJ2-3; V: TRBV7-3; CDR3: CASSFFRGGTDTQYF
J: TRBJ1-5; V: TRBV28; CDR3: CASRKQGSSNQPQHF
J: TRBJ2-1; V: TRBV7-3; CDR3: CASSLSGGTDNEQFF
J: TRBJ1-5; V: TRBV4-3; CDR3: CASSQELLGGNQPQHF
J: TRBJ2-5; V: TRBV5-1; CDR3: CASNSRGRSETQYF
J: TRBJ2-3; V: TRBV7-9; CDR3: CASSFSGSSTDTQYF
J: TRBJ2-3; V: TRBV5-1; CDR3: CASSLAGTSGGTDTQYF
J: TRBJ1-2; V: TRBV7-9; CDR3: CASSSNRGTYGYTF
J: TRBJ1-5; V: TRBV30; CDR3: CAWTGGPTFSNQPQHF
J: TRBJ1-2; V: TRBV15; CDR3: CATSRGGTGDRYGYTF
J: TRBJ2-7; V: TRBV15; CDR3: CATSREGQGAYEQYF
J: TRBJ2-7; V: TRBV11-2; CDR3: CASSRYGAYEQYF
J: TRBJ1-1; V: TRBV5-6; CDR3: CASSWAGADEAFF
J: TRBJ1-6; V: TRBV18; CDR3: CASSPRPTGGVDSPLHF
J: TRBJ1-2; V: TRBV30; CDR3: CAWSPTGKPALYGYTF
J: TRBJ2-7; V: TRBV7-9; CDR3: CSSSLRQGGTGEQYF